Below, one TCR beta chain is given with its context. J was trimmed by 1 base and V by 4 bases; bases with no gene match: 10. Germline loops: CDR1 SNHLY, CDR2 FYNNEI. The CDR3 loop spans 17 amino acids. This entry belongs to a study of blood T cell repertoires in COVID-19. On the study more broadly: There were acute and convalescent COVID-19 samples, and they came from the United States, Italy and Spain. Sources were T cells, B-cell-depleted T cells, or PBMCs; the material itself was cDNA or gDNA.

In the original workflow: By means of reference gene primer amplification, nucleated cell counts were estimated. Assay used: immunoSEQ multiplex PCR; TCRdb lists only in-frame clones, some missing. That table supplies the V and J calls and clone size; D and trimming were determined from the DNA. The sample holds 150,000 to 200,000 clones, around 74% seen once. Sequenced input: peripheral blood. The clonotype was recovered from a woman older than 75 with acute or convalescent COVID-19. This rearrangement joins TRBV2 to TRBJ1-5; 7 nucleotides agree with TRBD1. CDR3 nucleotide sequence: TGTGCCAGCAGTGGACAGGGCGGGTATTGGAGCAATCAGCCCCAGCATTTT. It specifies CASSGQGGYWSNQPQHF.